This T cell receptor beta chain was observed in a study of CD4+ T cells in melanoma. Overall study results and limits: Reportedly, melanoma neoantigen-specific CD4+ T cells showed varied differentiation states. A reported correlation linked neoantigen-specific CD4+ T cells to CD8+, macrophage and B cell function.

Sequenced by immunoSEQ multiplex PCR; TCRdb stores in-frame clones only, minus some. The sample yields 110,000 to 150,000 clones, about nine tenths seen once. A word on this clone: Antigen unknown.

From germline, CDR1 is SGHKS and CDR2 YYEKEE (reference sequence). The CDR3 covers 14 residues. V lost 2 bases, J lost 5 bases, and 13 bases lay in between. The rearrangement links TRBV5-5 to TRBJ2-5; TRBD2 might be the D (6 bases). The TCR was taken from a human donor with melanoma. CDR3 coding DNA: TGTGCCAGCAGCTTTTCGGGGGAGTGGGAGACCCAGTACTTC. Translation: CASSFSGEWETQYF.